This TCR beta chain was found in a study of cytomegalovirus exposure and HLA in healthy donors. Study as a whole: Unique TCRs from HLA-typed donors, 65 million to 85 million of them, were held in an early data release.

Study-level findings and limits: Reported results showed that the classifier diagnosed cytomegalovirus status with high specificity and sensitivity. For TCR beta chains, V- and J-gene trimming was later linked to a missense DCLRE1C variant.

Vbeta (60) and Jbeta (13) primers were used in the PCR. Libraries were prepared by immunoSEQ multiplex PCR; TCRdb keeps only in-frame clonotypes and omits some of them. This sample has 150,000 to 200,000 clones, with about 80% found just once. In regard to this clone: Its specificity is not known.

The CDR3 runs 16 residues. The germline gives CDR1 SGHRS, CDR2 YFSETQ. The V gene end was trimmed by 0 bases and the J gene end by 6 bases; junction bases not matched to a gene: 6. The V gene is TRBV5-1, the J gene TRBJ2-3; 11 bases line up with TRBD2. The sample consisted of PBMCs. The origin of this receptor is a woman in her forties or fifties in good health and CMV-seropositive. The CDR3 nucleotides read TGCGCCAGCAGCTTGGCCTTAGCGGGGGGGCTGGATACGCAGTATTTT. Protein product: CASSLALAGGLDTQYF. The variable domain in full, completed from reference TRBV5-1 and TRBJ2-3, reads KAGVTQTPRYLIKTRGQQVTLSCSPISGHRSVSWYQQTPGQGLQFLFEYFSETQRNKGNFPGRFSGRQFSNSRSEMNVSTLELGDSALYLCASSLALAGGLDTQYFGPGTRLTVL.